This TCR beta chain comes out of a study of T cells in Graves' hyperthyroidism and ophthalmopathy. There were TCR beta CDR3 regions amplified from RNA transcripts. First-round RT-PCR targeting the TCR CDR3 was performed with the HTBI primer set. TCRdb fed the multiplex PCR reads into MiXCR, producing one record per CDR3 protein. The sample lists under 350,000 distinct CDR3 sequences; around a sixth were seen once. V shed 5 bases and J shed 4 bases, with 14 bases lying between them. The length of the CDR3 is 14 residues. Looked up from germline, CDR1 is SNHLY and CDR2 is FYNNEI. There are many counts of this clonotype.

The clonotype was recovered from a woman aged 45-65 years with Graves' hyperthyroidism. The chain combines TRBV2 with TRBJ1-2; perhaps TRBD1 as D (5 bases). The sequencing sample was made of blood. This CDR3 is CASSTGARGYGYTF. DNA for the CDR3: TGTGCCAGCAGTACCGGGGCTAGGGGCTATGGCTACACCTTC.